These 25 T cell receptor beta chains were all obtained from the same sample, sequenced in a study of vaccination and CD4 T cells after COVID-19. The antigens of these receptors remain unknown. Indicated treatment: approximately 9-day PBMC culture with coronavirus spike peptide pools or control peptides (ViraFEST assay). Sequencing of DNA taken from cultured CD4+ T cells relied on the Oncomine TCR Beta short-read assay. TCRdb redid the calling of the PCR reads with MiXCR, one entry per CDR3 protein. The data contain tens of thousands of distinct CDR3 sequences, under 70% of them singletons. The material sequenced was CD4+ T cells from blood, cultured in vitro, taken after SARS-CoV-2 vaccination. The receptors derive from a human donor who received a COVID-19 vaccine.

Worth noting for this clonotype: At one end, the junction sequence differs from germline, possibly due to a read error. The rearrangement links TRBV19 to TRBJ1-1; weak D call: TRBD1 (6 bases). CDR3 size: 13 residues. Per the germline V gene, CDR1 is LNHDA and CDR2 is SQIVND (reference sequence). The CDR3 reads CASRQGLNTEASF. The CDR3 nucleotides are TGTGCCAGTAGACAGGGCTTGAACACTGAAGCTTCCTTT.

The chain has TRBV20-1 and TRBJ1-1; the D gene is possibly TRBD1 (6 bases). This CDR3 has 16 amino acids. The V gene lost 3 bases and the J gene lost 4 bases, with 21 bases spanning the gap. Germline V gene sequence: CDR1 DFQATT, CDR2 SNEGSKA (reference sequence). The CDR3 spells CSASELQGFWVTEAFF. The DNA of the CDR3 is TGCAGTGCTAGCGAATTACAGGGTTTCTGGGTCACTGAAGCTTTCTTT.

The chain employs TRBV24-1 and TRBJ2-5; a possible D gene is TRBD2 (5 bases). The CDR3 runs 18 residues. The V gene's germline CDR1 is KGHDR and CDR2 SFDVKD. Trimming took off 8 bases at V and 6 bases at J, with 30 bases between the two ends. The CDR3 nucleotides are TGTGCCACCACTCCTCTGCGGGTTTCGAACAACCTCGAAAAGACCCAGTACTTC. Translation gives CATTPLRVSNNLEKTQYF.

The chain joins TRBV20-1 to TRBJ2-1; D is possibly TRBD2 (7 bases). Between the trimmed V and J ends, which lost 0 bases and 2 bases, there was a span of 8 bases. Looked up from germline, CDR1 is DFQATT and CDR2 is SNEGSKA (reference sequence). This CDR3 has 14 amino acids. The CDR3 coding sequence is TGCAGTGCTAGAGAGGGGGGGCCCTACAATGAGCAGTTCTTC. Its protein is CSAREGGPYNEQFF.

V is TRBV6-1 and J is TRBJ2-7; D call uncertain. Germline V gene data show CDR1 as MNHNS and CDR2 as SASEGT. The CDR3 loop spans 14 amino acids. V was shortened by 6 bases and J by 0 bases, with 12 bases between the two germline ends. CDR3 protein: CASSPRRYSYEQYF. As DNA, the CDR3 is TGTGCCAGCAGCCCTAGACGTTACTCCTACGAGCAGTACTTC.

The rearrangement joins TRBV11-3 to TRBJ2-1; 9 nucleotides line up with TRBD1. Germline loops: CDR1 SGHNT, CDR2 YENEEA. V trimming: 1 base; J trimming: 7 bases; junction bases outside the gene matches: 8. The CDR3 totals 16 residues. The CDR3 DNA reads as TGTGCCAGCAGCTTAGTAGCCGGGACAGGGTGGAATGAGCAGTTCTTC. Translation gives CASSLVAGTGWNEQFF.

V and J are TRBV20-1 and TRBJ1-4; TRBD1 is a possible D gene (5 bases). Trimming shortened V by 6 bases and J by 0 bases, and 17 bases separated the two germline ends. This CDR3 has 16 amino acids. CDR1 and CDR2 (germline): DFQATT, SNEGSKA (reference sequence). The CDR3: CSAGRGGMATNEKLFF. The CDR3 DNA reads TGCAGTGCGGGGCGGGGGGGTATGGCAACTAATGAAAAACTGTTTTTT.

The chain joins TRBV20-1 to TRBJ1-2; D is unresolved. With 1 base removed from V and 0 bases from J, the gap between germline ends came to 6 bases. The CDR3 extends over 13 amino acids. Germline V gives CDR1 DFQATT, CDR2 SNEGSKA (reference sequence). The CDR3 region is CSARGSPNYGYTF. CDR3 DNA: TGCAGTGCTAGAGGGAGTCCTAACTATGGCTACACCTTC.

CDR3 sequence: CASSLLGSTEAFF. The CDR3, as DNA: TGTGCCAGCAGCTTGTTGGGGAGCACTGAAGCTTTCTTT. The chain has TRBV5-4 and TRBJ1-1; D call uncertain. Per the germline V gene, CDR1 is SGHNT and CDR2 is YYREEE (reference sequence). The CDR3 loop spans 13 amino acids. Between the trimmed V and J ends, which lost 1 base and 4 bases, there was a span of 8 bases.

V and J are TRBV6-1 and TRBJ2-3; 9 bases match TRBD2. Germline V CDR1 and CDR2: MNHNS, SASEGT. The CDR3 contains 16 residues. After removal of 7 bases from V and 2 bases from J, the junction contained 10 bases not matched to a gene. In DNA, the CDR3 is TGTGCCAGCACCGCCGTAGCGGGGGCTTTCACAGATACGCAGTATTTT. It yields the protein CASTAVAGAFTDTQYF.

CDR3 nucleotide sequence: TGTGCCAGCAGCGTAGCTCCCCTAGCGGGGGGGCGGGATACGCAGTATTTT. Its translation is CASSVAPLAGGRDTQYF. The rearrangement uses TRBV9 and TRBJ2-3; 12 bases are shared with TRBD2. The germline V gene encodes CDR1 SGDLS and CDR2 YYNGEE. This CDR3 is built from 17 residues. Trimming cost V 0 bases and J 6 bases; bases outside gene matches: 8.

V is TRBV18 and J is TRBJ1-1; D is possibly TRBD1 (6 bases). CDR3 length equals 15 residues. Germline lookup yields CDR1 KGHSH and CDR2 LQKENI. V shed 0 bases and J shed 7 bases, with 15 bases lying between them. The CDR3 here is CASSPPNRARDEAFF. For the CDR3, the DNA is TGTGCCAGCTCACCACCAAACAGGGCAAGAGATGAAGCTTTCTTT.

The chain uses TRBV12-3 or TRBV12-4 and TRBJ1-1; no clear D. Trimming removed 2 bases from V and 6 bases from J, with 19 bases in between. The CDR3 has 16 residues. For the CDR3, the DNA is TGTGCCAGCAGTTTAAGTCTCGTGCTCGTGGAGTCTGAAGCTTTCTTT. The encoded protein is CASSLSLVLVESEAFF.

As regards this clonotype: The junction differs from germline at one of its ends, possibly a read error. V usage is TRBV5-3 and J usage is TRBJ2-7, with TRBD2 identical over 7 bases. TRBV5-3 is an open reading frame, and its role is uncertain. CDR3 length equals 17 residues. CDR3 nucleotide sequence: TGTGCCAGCAGCTTGATGGGCGGGGGTACCCTACCGGAGGAGCAGTACTTC. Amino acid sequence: CASSLMGGGTLPEEQYF.

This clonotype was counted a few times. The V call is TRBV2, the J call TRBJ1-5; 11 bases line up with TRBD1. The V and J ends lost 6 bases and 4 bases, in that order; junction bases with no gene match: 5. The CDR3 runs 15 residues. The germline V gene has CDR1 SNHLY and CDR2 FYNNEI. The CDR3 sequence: CASSWTGGSNQPQHF. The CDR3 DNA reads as TGTGCCAGCAGCTGGACAGGGGGCAGTAATCAGCCCCAGCATTTT.

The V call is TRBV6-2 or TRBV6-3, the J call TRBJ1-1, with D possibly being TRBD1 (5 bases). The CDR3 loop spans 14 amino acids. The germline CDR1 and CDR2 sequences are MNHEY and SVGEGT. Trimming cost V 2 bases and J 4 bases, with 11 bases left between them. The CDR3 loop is CASSYRQGFTEAFF. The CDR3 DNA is TGTGCCAGCAGTTACCGGCAGGGCTTCACTGAAGCTTTCTTT.

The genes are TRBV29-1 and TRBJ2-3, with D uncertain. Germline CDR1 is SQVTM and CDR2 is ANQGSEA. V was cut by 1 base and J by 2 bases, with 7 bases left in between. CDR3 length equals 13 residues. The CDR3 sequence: CSVEVSFTDTQYF. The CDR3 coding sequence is TGCAGCGTTGAAGTCAGCTTCACAGATACGCAGTATTTT.

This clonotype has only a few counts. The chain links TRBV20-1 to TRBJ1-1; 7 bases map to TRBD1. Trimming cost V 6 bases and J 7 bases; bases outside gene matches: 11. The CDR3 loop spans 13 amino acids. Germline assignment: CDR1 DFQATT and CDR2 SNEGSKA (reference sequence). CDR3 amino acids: CSALDRSGNEAFF. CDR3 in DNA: TGCAGTGCCCTGGACAGGTCAGGAAATGAAGCTTTCTTT.

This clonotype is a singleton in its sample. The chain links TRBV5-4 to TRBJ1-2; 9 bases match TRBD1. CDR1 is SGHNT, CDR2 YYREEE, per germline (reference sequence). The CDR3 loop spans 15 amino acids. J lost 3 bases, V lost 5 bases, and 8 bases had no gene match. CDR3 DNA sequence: TGTGCCAGCAGAACTACGGGACAGGGATACTATGGCTACACCTTC. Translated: CASRTTGQGYYGYTF.

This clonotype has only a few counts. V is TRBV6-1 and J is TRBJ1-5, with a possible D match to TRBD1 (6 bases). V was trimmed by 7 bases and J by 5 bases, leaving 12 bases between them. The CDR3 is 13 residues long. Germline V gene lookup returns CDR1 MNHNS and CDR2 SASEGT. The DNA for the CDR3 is TGTGCCAGCAAACAGGGTTCCCATCAGCCCCAGCATTTT. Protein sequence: CASKQGSHQPQHF.

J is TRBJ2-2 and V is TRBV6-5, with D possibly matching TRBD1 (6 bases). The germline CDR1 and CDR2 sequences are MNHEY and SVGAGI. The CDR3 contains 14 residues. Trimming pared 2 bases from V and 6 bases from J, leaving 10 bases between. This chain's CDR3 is CASSYVRGAGELFF. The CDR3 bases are TGTGCCAGCAGTTACGTCAGGGGCGCCGGGGAGCTGTTTTTT.

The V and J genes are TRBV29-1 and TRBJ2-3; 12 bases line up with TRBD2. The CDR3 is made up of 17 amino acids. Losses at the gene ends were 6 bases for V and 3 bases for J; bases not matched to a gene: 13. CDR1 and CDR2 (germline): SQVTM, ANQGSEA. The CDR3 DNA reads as TGCAGCGTCTCGAGGAGGCCTAGCGGGGGGGCAACAGATACGCAGTATTTT. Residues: CSVSRRPSGGATDTQYF.

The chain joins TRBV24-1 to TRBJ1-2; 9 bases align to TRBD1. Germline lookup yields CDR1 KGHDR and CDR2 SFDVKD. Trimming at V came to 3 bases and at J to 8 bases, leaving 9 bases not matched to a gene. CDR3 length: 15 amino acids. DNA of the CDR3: TGTGCCACCAGTGATGCACAGGGGGCTTATGGAGGCTACACCTTC. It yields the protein CATSDAQGAYGGYTF.

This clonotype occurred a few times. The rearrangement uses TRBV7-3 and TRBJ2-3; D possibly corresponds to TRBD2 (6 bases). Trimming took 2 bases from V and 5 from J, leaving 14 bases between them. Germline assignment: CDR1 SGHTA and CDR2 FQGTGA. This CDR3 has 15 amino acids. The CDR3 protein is CASSLFSRRGDTQYF. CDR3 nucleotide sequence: TGTGCCAGCAGCTTATTTTCACGGCGGGGAGATACGCAGTATTTT.

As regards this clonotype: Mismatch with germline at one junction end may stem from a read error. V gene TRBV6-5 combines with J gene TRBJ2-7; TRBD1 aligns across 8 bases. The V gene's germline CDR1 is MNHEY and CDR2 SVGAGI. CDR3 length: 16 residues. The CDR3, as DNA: TGTGCCAGCAGTTCCCTACAGGAGGACAGGGCCTACAAGCAGTACTTC. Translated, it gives CASSSLQEDRAYKQYF.